This T cell receptor beta chain came from a study of T cells in Graves' hyperthyroidism and ophthalmopathy. Uncontrolled infection, other autoimmune disease, pregnancy or lactation disqualified patients from enrolment. This clonotype was counted between two and nine times. Amplification of TCR beta CDR3 regions used RNA as the template. HTBI primers were used for first-round RT-PCR of the TCR CDR3. TCRdb ran MiXCR on the multiplex PCR reads and lists one entry per CDR3 protein. The repertoire consists of about 700,000 distinct CDR3 sequences, with about 45% occurring once and the leading ten covering less than 9%. Deletions cut 0 bases from V and 2 bases from J, with 9 bases between. The CDR3 consists of 15 residues. CDR1 is SGDLS, CDR2 YYNGEE, per germline.

The clonotype originates from an adult man with Graves' disease, either hyperthyroidism or ophthalmopathy (not recorded which). The chain uses TRBV9 and TRBJ1-5; no clear D. Sequencing was carried out using peripheral blood or thyroid tissue (not recorded which). CDR3 sequence: CASSVVRQGNQPQHF. CDR3 nucleotide sequence: TGTGCCAGCAGCGTAGTTCGGCAGGGCAATCAGCCCCAGCATTTT. Full variable domain (missing parts from reference TRBV9 and TRBJ1-5): DSGVTQTPKHLITATGQRVTLRCSPRSGDLSVYWYQQSLDQGLQFLIQYYNGEERAKGNILERFSAQQFPDLHSELNLSSLELGDSALYFCASSVVRQGNQPQHFGDGTRLSIL.